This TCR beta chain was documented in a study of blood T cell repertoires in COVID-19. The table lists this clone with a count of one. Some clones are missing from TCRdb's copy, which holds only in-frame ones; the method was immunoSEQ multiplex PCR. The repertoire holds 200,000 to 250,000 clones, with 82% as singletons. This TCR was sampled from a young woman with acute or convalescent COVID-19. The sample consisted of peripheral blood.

CDR3 loop: CASSPPLVAGHYEQYF. The CDR3 coding sequence is TGTGCCAGCTCACCACCCCTTGTAGCGGGTCACTACGAGCAGTACTTC. The chain employs TRBV18 and TRBJ2-7; 7 bases map to TRBD2. CDR1 KGHSH and CDR2 LQKENI come from the germline V gene. This CDR3 is 16 amino acids long. V dropped 0 bases and J dropped 3; count of bases not matched to a gene: 8. The full variable domain, with the rest looked up from reference TRBV18 and TRBJ2-7, is NAGVMQNPRHLVRRRGQEARLRCSPMKGHSHVYWYRQLPEEGLKFMVYLQKENIIDESGMPKERFSAEFPKEGPSILRIQQVVRGDSAAYFCASSPPLVAGHYEQYFGPGTRLTVT.